These 31 T cell receptor beta chains were all obtained from the same sample, sequenced in a study of glioma-infiltrating T cells. Using RNA template, CDR3s of TCR alpha and beta were amplified with iRepertoire arm-PCR. TCRdb ran MiXCR on the multiplex PCR reads and lists one entry per CDR3 protein. The repertoire holds a few thousand distinct CDR3 sequences, 31% seen once, with approximately 7.4% in the top ten. Specimen: glioma tissue, nonneoplastic brain tissue, or PBMCs (not recorded which). Receptor source: a human donor with low-grade glioma or glioblastoma, undergoing nonglioma brain surgery, or in good health (not recorded which).

By share, this clonotype counts as medium-sized (0.01 to 0.1%). This chain links TRBV11-2 with TRBJ1-1; 11 bases agree with TRBD1. The length of the CDR3 is 16 residues. V shed 4 bases, J shed 5 bases, and the junction held 9 bases outside the gene matches. From germline, CDR1 is SGHAT and CDR2 FQNNGV. The CDR3 reads CASSSQTGTGGTEAFF. CDR3 nucleotides: TGTGCCAGCAGCTCTCAAACCGGGACAGGGGGAACTGAAGCTTTCTTT.

Sample share makes this clonotype medium-sized (0.01 to 0.1%). The genes are TRBV4-1 and TRBJ1-1; D is uncertain. From germline, CDR1 is MGHRA and CDR2 YSYEKL. Trimming shortened V by 6 bases and J by 3 bases, and 8 bases separated the two germline ends. CDR3 size: 12 residues. This chain's CDR3 is CASRDVDTEAFF. As DNA, the CDR3 is TGCGCCAGCAGGGATGTGGACACTGAAGCTTTCTTT.

The rearrangement links TRBV5-6 to TRBJ1-4; D remains unclear. Per germline, CDR1 SGHDT and CDR2 YYEEEE. V lost 4 bases and J 5 bases, leaving 12 bases between the germline ends. This CDR3 contains 14 residues. The CDR3 loop reads CASSRRLVNEKLFF. CDR3 DNA: TGTGCCAGCAGCCGCAGACTTGTAAATGAAAAACTGTTTTTT.

This clonotype was seen only a few times. V and J are TRBV30 and TRBJ2-3; D is possibly TRBD2 (6 bases). The CDR3 extends over 13 amino acids. The germline CDR1 and CDR2 sequences are GTSNPN and SVGIG (reference sequence). Trimming shortened V by 0 bases and J by 3 bases, and 7 bases separated the two germline ends. Here the CDR3 DNA reads TGTGCCTGGAGTGTGGGGAGGACAGATACGCAGTATTTT. Protein: CAWSVGRTDTQYF.

This clonotype is classed as large. The chain has TRBV20-1 and TRBJ1-1; D possibly corresponds to TRBD1 (5 bases). The CDR3 covers 11 residues. Trimming pared 5 bases from V and 6 bases from J, leaving 10 bases between. Looked up from germline, CDR1 is DFQATT and CDR2 is SNEGSKA (reference sequence). DNA of the CDR3: TGCAGTGCTGCAGGGAGCGCTGAAGCTTTCTTT. It specifies CSAAGSAEAFF.

This clonotype is labeled medium-sized. The chain recombines TRBV6-6 with TRBJ2-3; no clear D. Trimming pared 0 bases from V and 5 bases from J, leaving 9 bases between. Germline V gene data show CDR1 as MNHNY and CDR2 as SVGAGI (reference sequence). This CDR3 spans 14 amino acids. CDR3 DNA: TGTGCCAGCAGTTACTCGCTCCGGGTAGATACGCAGTATTTT. Translation gives CASSYSLRVDTQYF.

This clonotype came up many times. This may come from a read error, since a much larger clone is one base off. The chain uses TRBV2 and TRBJ1-2; D is possibly TRBD1 (6 bases). The CDR3 totals 15 residues. V was cut by 4 bases and J by 8 bases, with 20 bases left in between. CDR1 SNHLY and CDR2 FYNNEI come from the germline V gene. As DNA, the CDR3 is TGTGCCAGCAGTGGACGCGGAACGGGGGGCCACGGCTACACCTTC. It specifies CASSGRGTGGHGYTF.

V gene TRBV2 combines with J gene TRBJ1-5; D gene uncertain. CDR3 length: 13 amino acids. V was pared by 3 bases and J by 13 bases, with 16 bases between. In germline, CDR1 is SNHLY, CDR2 FYNNEI. The chain's CDR3 is CASSEGLGQLQHF. The CDR3 DNA sequence: TGTGCCAGCAGTGAGGGTTTAGGTCAGCTTCAGCATTTT. Based on the CDR3 plus reference TRBV2 and TRBJ1-5, the full variable domain is EPEVTQTPSHQVTQMGQEVILRCVPISNHLYFYWYRQILGQKVEFLVSFYNNEISEKSEIFDDQFSVERPDGSNFTLKIRSTKLEDSAMYFCASSEGLGQLQHFGDGTRLSIL.

This clonotype was counted at least ten times. This chain connects TRBV5-5 to TRBJ2-7; D gene unclear. Germline V gene data show CDR1 as SGHKS and CDR2 as YYEKEE (reference sequence). The length of the CDR3 is 14 residues. V was cut by 4 bases and J by 2 bases, with 13 bases left in between. The CDR3 loop reads CASSQYYTAYEQYV. The CDR3 region has the DNA TGTGCCAGCAGCCAATACTACACTGCCTACGAGCAGTACGTC.

Details on this clonotype: A much larger clone sits a single nucleotide away, making a read error possible. The CDR3 spells CAISQGATGDTEAFF. CDR3 nucleotide sequence: TGTGCCATCAGCCAAGGGGCGACAGGGGACACTGAAGCTTTCTTT. The chain joins TRBV3-1 to TRBJ1-1, with TRBD1 matching over 8 bases. Germline assignment: CDR1 LGHDT and CDR2 YNNKEL (reference sequence). This CDR3 spans 15 amino acids.

The rearrangement links TRBV30 to TRBJ2-3; D perhaps matches TRBD1 (5 bases). Germline-derived CDR1 and CDR2 are GTSNPN and SVGIG (reference sequence). V was trimmed by 5 bases and J by 4 bases, leaving 16 bases between them. The CDR3 sequence is 14 residues long. The CDR3 loop is CAWGPKMGPDTQYF. CDR3 coding DNA: TGTGCCTGGGGTCCCAAAATGGGGCCAGATACGCAGTATTTT.

By frequency in the sample, this clonotype is medium-sized (0.01 to 0.1%). The rearrangement joins TRBV28 to TRBJ2-5; TRBD1 matches 9 bases. V dropped 5 bases and J dropped 1; count of bases not matched to a gene: 5. The CDR3 has 15 residues. The V gene's germline CDR1 is MDHEN and CDR2 SYDVKM. The CDR3: CASSPPTGGQETQYF. The CDR3 coding sequence is TGTGCCAGCAGTCCCCCGACAGGGGGCCAAGAGACCCAGTACTTC.

This clonotype was picked up many times. The chain employs TRBV12-3 or TRBV12-4 and TRBJ1-1; D is unresolved. This CDR3 is built from 14 residues. V shed 5 bases and J shed 0 bases, with 10 bases lying between them. The CDR3 nucleotides are TGTGCCAGCAGTCCGACGGGCCTGAACACTGAAGCTTTCTTT. This gives the protein CASSPTGLNTEAFF.

This clonotype was observed at least ten times. V gene TRBV11-2 combines with J gene TRBJ2-7; no clear D. The V gene lost 4 bases and the J gene lost 4 bases, with 8 bases spanning the gap. From germline, CDR1 is SGHAT and CDR2 FQNNGV. The CDR3 sequence is 12 residues long. In nucleotides, the CDR3 is TGTGCCAGCAGCTACGGTCCGTACGAGCAGTACGTC. It codes for CASSYGPYEQYV.

This clonotype rates as medium-sized. This chain connects TRBV7-2 to TRBJ2-1; D may be TRBD1 or TRBD2 (5 bases each). CDR3 length equals 19 residues. Deletions cut 4 bases from V and 0 bases from J, with 22 bases between. The germline CDR1 and CDR2 sequences are SGHTA and FQGNSA. The DNA for the CDR3 is TGTGCCAGCAGCTCGTCCGGGACGGTTAAGCCGAGCTCCTACAATGAGCAGTTCTTC. Its translation is CASSSSGTVKPSSYNEQFF.

This clonotype is medium-sized. The chain uses TRBV12-3 or TRBV12-4 and TRBJ2-1, with 7 bases aligning to TRBD2. After removal of 3 bases from V and 6 bases from J, the junction contained 2 bases not matched to a gene. The CDR3 extends over 13 amino acids. The CDR3, as DNA: TGTGCCAGCAGTTTCTCTAGCGGCAATGAGCAGTTCTTC. Its translation: CASSFSSGNEQFF.

This clonotype was seen repeatedly, ten times or more. V is TRBV12-3 or TRBV12-4 and J is TRBJ2-7, with TRBD1 identical over 7 bases. Unmatched junction bases numbered 12, after V lost 4 bases and J lost 6 bases. This CDR3 is 15 amino acids long. In nucleotides, the CDR3 is TGTGCCAGCAGTTATCAGGCAGGGGGAATTGGCGAGCAGTACTTC. It encodes CASSYQAGGIGEQYF.

The rearrangement links TRBV18 to TRBJ2-1, with a weak D call TRBD2 (5 bases). Germline CDR1 is KGHSH and CDR2 is LQKENI. V was trimmed by 3 bases and J by 13 bases, leaving 25 bases between them. CDR3 length equals 16 residues. The CDR3 sequence: CASSPLPGRGKETQFF. The CDR3 DNA reads as TGTGCCAGCTCACCTCTCCCAGGACGGGGAAAGGAGACCCAGTTCTTC.

This clonotype was counted only a few times. The V and J genes are TRBV29-1 and TRBJ1-1, with D unresolved. V lost 7 bases and J 0 bases, leaving 21 bases between the germline ends. Per the germline V gene, CDR1 is SQVTM and CDR2 is ANQGSEA. The length of the CDR3 is 16 residues. DNA of the CDR3: TGCAGCGGGTTGATATTGCCAGGCATCATGAACACTGAAGCTTTCTTT. Translated: CSGLILPGIMNTEAFF.

Judged by abundance, this clonotype is medium-sized. This rearrangement joins TRBV10-2 to TRBJ2-5; 10 bases agree with TRBD2. The V segment lost 7 bases and the J segment 3 bases; nucleotides outside the gene matches: 8. This CDR3 region has 15 residues. From germline, CDR1 is WSHSY and CDR2 SAAADI. The CDR3, as DNA: TGCGCCAGCAAAAAGAGCGGGGGGGCCGAAGAGACCCAGTACTTC. Its protein product is CASKKSGGAEETQYF.

By sample fraction, this clonotype is medium-sized. The chain links TRBV28 to TRBJ1-1; D unclear. The CDR3 covers 14 residues. The V end lost 6 bases, the J end lost 3 bases, and 14 bases lay between the germline ends. Germline V gene lookup returns CDR1 MDHEN and CDR2 SYDVKM. The CDR3 coding sequence is TGTGCCAGCAGACCGACCCGCGAGGACACTGAAGCTTTCTTT. This codes for CASRPTREDTEAFF.

The J gene is TRBJ2-3, the V gene TRBV7-6; D possibly corresponds to TRBD1 (6 bases). CDR3 length equals 14 residues. Germline V gene data show CDR1 as SGHVS and CDR2 as FNYEAQ. The ends were cut back, 1 base at V and 7 bases at J, with 12 bases in the middle. The CDR3 here is CASSLGGGTNTQYF. CDR3 coding DNA: TGTGCCAGCAGCTTAGGAGGGGGTACAAATACGCAGTATTTT.

This clonotype was found a few times. For the CDR3, the DNA is TGCAGCGTTGAAGGGGGGCCAACTATAGATACGCAGTATTTT. This sequence encodes CSVEGGPTIDTQYF. The rearrangement uses TRBV29-1 and TRBJ2-3; D is possibly TRBD1 (6 bases). Germline values: CDR1 SQVTM, CDR2 ANQGSEA. Trimming took off 1 base at V and 5 bases at J, with 13 bases between the two ends. CDR3 size: 14 residues.

Regarding this clonotype: A clone one base away is much larger, so this may be a read error. This rearrangement joins TRBV4-1 to TRBJ1-4; D is uncertain. Germline V gives CDR1 MGHRA, CDR2 YSYEKL. The CDR3 length is 17 residues. V lost 3 bases and J lost 8, with 22 bases in between. CDR3 nucleotides: TGCGCCAGCAGCCACGAAGGGAACGGACCCCCGAAGGAAAAACTGTTTTTT. As protein: CASSHEGNGPPKEKLFF.

This clonotype has a handful of counts. The genes are TRBV29-1 and TRBJ2-1; D possibly uses TRBD1 or TRBD2 (5 bases each). This CDR3 is 13 amino acids long. Deletions cut 5 bases from V and 9 bases from J, with 17 bases between. CDR1 and CDR2 (germline): SQVTM, ANQGSEA. CDR3 amino acids: CSVNSGTVGEQFF. Here the CDR3 DNA reads TGCAGCGTTAACTCGGGGACGGTCGGTGAGCAGTTCTTC.

This clonotype is labeled as medium-sized. The chain combines TRBV20-1 with TRBJ2-1; tentatively, D is TRBD1 (6 bases). The CDR3 loop spans 16 amino acids. V dropped 0 bases and J dropped 5 bases, with 17 bases sitting between them. CDR1 is DFQATT, CDR2 SNEGSKA, per germline (reference sequence). The CDR3 nucleotides are TGCAGTGCTAGAGATCCGGAAGTGGGGGCCCACAATGAGCAGTTCTTC. Translated, it gives CSARDPEVGAHNEQFF.

As for this clonotype: Being one base from a much bigger clone, this may be a read error. This CDR3 fails to terminate in the conserved phenylalanine or tryptophan, so it likely reflects a read error. This sequence joins TRBV6-1 and TRBJ1-1; TRBD1 matches 7 bases. Germline loops: CDR1 MNHNS, CDR2 SASEGT. Trimming removed 2 bases from V and 3 bases from J; junction bases left unmatched: 6. This CDR3 is 15 amino acids long. Written as DNA, the CDR3 is TGTGCCAGCAGTGAATTCGGGCAGGGGGACACTGAAGCTTTCCTT. Its translation: CASSEFGQGDTEAFL.

This clonotype is labeled medium-sized. J is TRBJ1-5 and V is TRBV18; D gene unclear. Germline V lookup: CDR1 KGHSH, CDR2 LQKENI. The CDR3 is 14 residues long. V lost 10 bases and J lost 5, with 18 bases in between. The CDR3 here is CANTERGLDQPQHF. DNA for the CDR3: TGTGCCAACACGGAGAGAGGGCTCGATCAGCCCCAGCATTTT.

Within the sample, this clonotype is medium-sized (0.01 to 0.1%). This sequence joins TRBV2 and TRBJ2-3, with 7 bases lining up with TRBD2. CDR1 and CDR2 (germline): SNHLY, FYNNEI. The CDR3 is 14 amino acids. Trimming took 7 bases from V and 2 from J; bases not matched to a gene: 6. The CDR3 reads CASTLGTNTDTQYF. In DNA form, the CDR3 reads TGTGCCAGCACCCTTGGGACTAACACAGATACGCAGTATTTT.

This rearrangement joins TRBV12-2 to TRBJ2-7; the DNA was not used to check the table's D call, TRBD1. TRBV12-2 is reported as a pseudogene. This CDR3 comprises 16 residues. CDR3 sequence (DNA): TGTGCAAGTCGCTTAGCCTGGACAGGGTTCTCCTACGAGCAGTACGTC. Translation gives CASRLAWTGFSYEQYV.

This clonotype has just a few counts. The V and J genes are TRBV5-5 and TRBJ2-5; tentatively, D is TRBD1 (6 bases). CDR3 length: 15 residues. The germline V gene has CDR1 SGHKS and CDR2 YYEKEE (reference sequence). The germline V and J ends were trimmed by 0 bases and 1 base, with 10 bases remaining between them. The CDR3 DNA sequence: TGTGCCAGCAGCTTGGGGCAGGGGCTCCAAGAGACCCAGTACTTC. This codes for CASSLGQGLQETQYF.